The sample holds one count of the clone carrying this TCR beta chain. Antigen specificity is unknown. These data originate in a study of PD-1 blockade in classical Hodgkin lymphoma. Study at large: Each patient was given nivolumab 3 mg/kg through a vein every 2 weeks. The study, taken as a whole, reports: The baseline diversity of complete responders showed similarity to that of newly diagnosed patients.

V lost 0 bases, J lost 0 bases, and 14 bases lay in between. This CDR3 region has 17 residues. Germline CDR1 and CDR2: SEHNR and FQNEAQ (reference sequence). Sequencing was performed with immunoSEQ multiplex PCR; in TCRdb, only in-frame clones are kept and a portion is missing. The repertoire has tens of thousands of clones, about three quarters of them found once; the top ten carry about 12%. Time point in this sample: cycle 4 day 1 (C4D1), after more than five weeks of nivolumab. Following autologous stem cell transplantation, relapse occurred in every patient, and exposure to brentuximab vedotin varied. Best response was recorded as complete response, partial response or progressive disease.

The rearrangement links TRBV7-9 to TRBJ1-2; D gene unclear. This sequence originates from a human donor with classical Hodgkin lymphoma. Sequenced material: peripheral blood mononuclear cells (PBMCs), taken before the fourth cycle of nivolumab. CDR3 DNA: TGTGCCAGCAGCTTAGCGCGGGCATCCGACTCTAACTATGGCTACACCTTC. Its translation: CASSLARASDSNYGYTF.